This entry lists 17 T cell receptor beta chains sequenced from one sample in a study of shared clonotypes between healthy human individuals. Assay used: immunoSEQ multiplex PCR; TCRdb lists only in-frame clones, some missing. The data hold some 2.1 million clones, with about 95% observed a single time. CD45RO-negative CD8 cells positively selected for CCR7 made up the naive population, which excluded terminally differentiated effector memory CD45RA+ cells. Sample: naive CD8+ T cells sorted from blood. All receptors derive from a man aged 18 to 30 in good health.

V and J are TRBV7-3 and TRBJ2-1, with D possibly TRBD2 on 7 matching bases. The CDR3 is 14 residues long. Germline lookup yields CDR1 SGHTA and CDR2 FQGTGA. V was shortened by 1 base and J by 7 bases, with 11 bases between the two germline ends. The CDR3 here is CASSLMGGPNEQFF. CDR3 DNA: TGTGCCAGCAGCTTAATGGGGGGGCCGAATGAGCAGTTCTTC.

Concerning this clone: Other nucleotide sequences in the sample specify the same CDR3. The chain is built from TRBV27 and TRBJ2-7; TRBD1 aligns across 8 bases. Germline lookup yields CDR1 MNHEY and CDR2 SMNVEV (reference sequence). This CDR3 is 13 amino acids long. The V segment lost 2 bases and the J segment 3 bases; nucleotides outside the gene matches: 0. As DNA, the CDR3 is TGTGCCAGCAGTTTAACAGGGGGCTACGAGCAGTACTTC. It encodes CASSLTGGYEQYF.

This clone was seen only once. V and J are TRBV7-9 and TRBJ1-1; 8 bases fit TRBD1. The CDR3 is 13 residues long. The V gene end was trimmed by 5 bases and the J gene end by 13 bases; junction bases not matched to a gene: 12. Germline V gene data show CDR1 as SEHNR and CDR2 as FQNEAQ (reference sequence). CDR3 in DNA: TGTGCCAGCAGCACAACCGGGACAGGCGACGATTTCTTT. Translated, it gives CASSTTGTGDDFF.

This chain uses TRBV7-9 with TRBJ2-7; the D gene could be TRBD1 or TRBD2 (6 bases each). Trimming shortened V by 4 bases and J by 2 bases, and 9 bases separated the two germline ends. This CDR3 is built from 13 residues. Per the germline V gene, CDR1 is SEHNR and CDR2 is FQNEAQ (reference sequence). The CDR3 protein is CASSSGDTYEQYF. CDR3 sequence (DNA): TGTGCCAGCAGCTCGGGGGACACCTACGAGCAGTACTTC. Filled out from reference TRBV7-9 and TRBJ2-7, the complete variable domain reads DTGVSQNPRHKITKRGQNVTFRCDPISEHNRLYWYRQTLGQGPEFLTYFQNEAQLEKSRLLSDRFSAERPKGSFSTLEIQRTEQGDSAMYLCASSSGDTYEQYFGPGTRLTVT.

This clone has just one count. The chain carries TRBV13 and TRBJ1-6, with D possibly being TRBD1 (5 bases). Germline CDR1 reads PRHDT; CDR2 reads FYEKMQ (reference sequence). V lost 3 bases and J 5 bases, leaving 11 bases between the germline ends. This CDR3 has 15 amino acids. CDR3 loop: CASSFEGINNSPLHF. The DNA for the CDR3 is TGTGCCAGCAGCTTCGAGGGGATAAATAATTCACCCCTCCACTTT.

This clone was seen once. This chain connects TRBV5-6 to TRBJ2-3; 12 bases align to TRBD2. This CDR3 has 17 residues. CDR1 is SGHDT, CDR2 YYEEEE, per germline. The junction had 9 bases not matched to a gene; V was cut back by 4 bases and J by 3 bases. The DNA of the CDR3 is TGTGCCAGCAGCGGCCGGACTAGCGGGATGTGGACAGATACGCAGTATTTT. Translated, it gives CASSGRTSGMWTDTQYF.

This chain joins TRBV10-1 and TRBJ2-7; the D gene is possibly TRBD1 (5 bases). This CDR3 is 13 amino acids long. V lost 7 bases, J lost 4 bases, and 14 bases lay in between. Germline V lookup: CDR1 WNHNN, CDR2 SYGVQD (reference sequence). CDR3 loop: CASTRLGAYEQYF. CDR3 sequence (DNA): TGCGCCAGCACGCGATTAGGGGCATACGAGCAGTACTTC.

Concerning this clone itself: Other nucleotide sequences in the sample specify the same CDR3. The chain has TRBV9 and TRBJ2-7, with TRBD2 identical over 7 bases. CDR1 SGDLS and CDR2 YYNGEE come from the germline V gene. Germline trimming cut 3 bases from V and 0 bases from J; bases unmatched to any gene: 3. The CDR3 spans 14 residues. This CDR3 reads CASSEGGSSYEQYF. CDR3 DNA: TGTGCCAGCAGCGAGGGAGGGAGCTCCTACGAGCAGTACTTC. The variable domain in full, completed from reference TRBV9 and TRBJ2-7, reads DSGVTQTPKHLITATGQRVTLRCSPRSGDLSVYWYQQSLDQGLQFLIQYYNGEERAKGNILERFSAQQFPDLHSELNLSSLELGDSALYFCASSEGGSSYEQYFGPGTRLTVT.

This chain links TRBV7-9 with TRBJ2-7, with 11 bases lining up with TRBD1. Germline V gene lookup returns CDR1 SEHNR and CDR2 FQNEAQ (reference sequence). The CDR3 loop spans 16 amino acids. With 1 base clipped from V and 6 bases from J, the junction kept 8 bases outside the gene matches. For the CDR3, the DNA is TGTGCCAGCAGCTTAGTCCCCGGGACAGGGGGAGGCGAGCAGTACTTC. Its translation is CASSLVPGTGGGEQYF. Looking up the rest from reference TRBV7-9 and TRBJ2-7 gives the full variable domain: DTGVSQNPRHKITKRGQNVTFRCDPISEHNRLYWYRQTLGQGPEFLTYFQNEAQLEKSRLLSDRFSAERPKGSFSTLEIQRTEQGDSAMYLCASSLVPGTGGGEQYFGPGTRLTVT.

This rearrangement joins TRBV21-1 to TRBJ1-1. TRBV21-1 is a recognized pseudogene. This CDR3 spans 19 amino acids. CDR3 DNA: TGTGCCAGCATCCAAACCCCTCCTTTGTATTCCCAACTGAACACTGAAGCTTTCTTT. Its protein is CASIQTPPLYSQLNTEAFF.

Points on this clone: The sample has other DNA sequences that encode this CDR3 too. The J gene is TRBJ2-7, the V gene TRBV25-1, with D perhaps matching TRBD2 (5 bases). Between the trimmed V and J ends, which lost 5 bases and 1 base, there was a span of 9 bases. This CDR3 is 13 amino acids long. CDR1 MGHDK and CDR2 SYGVNS come from the germline V gene. Here the CDR3 reads CASSPRGSYEQYF. The DNA for the CDR3 is TGTGCCAGCAGTCCCCGGGGATCCTACGAGCAGTACTTC.

The CDR3 sequence: CASSGTSGGREFF. The CDR3 DNA sequence: TGTGCCAGTAGTGGGACTAGCGGGGGAAGGGAGTTCTTC. The chain combines TRBV19 with TRBJ2-1; 14 nucleotides match TRBD2. Per germline, CDR1 LNHDA and CDR2 SQIVND (reference sequence). CDR3 size: 13 residues. J gave up 14 bases and V 5 bases, and 5 bases lay outside the gene matches.

V and J are TRBV6-5 and TRBJ2-1; D is perhaps TRBD2 (6 bases). This CDR3 spans 13 amino acids. Trimming left V 8 bases short and J 4 bases short, with 12 bases between. CDR1 is MNHEY, CDR2 SVGAGI, per germline. CDR3 in amino acids: CASGGLIYNEQFF. The CDR3, as DNA: TGTGCCAGCGGCGGACTAATTTACAATGAGCAGTTCTTC.

The V and J genes are TRBV11-2 and TRBJ2-4, with 8 positions matching TRBD1. The junction had 5 bases not matched to a gene; V was cut back by 4 bases and J by 6 bases. The germline V gene encodes CDR1 SGHAT and CDR2 FQNNGV. The CDR3 has 14 amino acids. The CDR3 DNA reads as TGTGCCAGCAGCTCATACGGACAGGGAAACATTCAGTACTTC. It yields the protein CASSSYGQGNIQYF.

The chain uses TRBV4-1 and TRBJ2-3; 7 bases are shared with TRBD1. The V gene's germline CDR1 is MGHRA and CDR2 YSYEKL. The CDR3 covers 18 residues. Losses at the gene ends were 4 bases for V and 4 bases for J; bases not matched to a gene: 17. CDR3 in amino acids: CASSLGPGTGVWADTQYF. The DNA of the CDR3 is TGCGCCAGCAGCCTTGGGCCTGGCACAGGGGTGTGGGCAGATACGCAGTATTTT.

V usage is TRBV11-2 and J usage is TRBJ2-7; D may be TRBD2 (7 bases). Per germline, CDR1 SGHAT and CDR2 FQNNGV. Trimming shortened V by 2 bases and J by 3 bases, and 23 bases separated the two germline ends. The length of the CDR3 is 18 residues. CDR3 nucleotide sequence: TGTGCCAGCAGCTTAAGGGAGGGGGGGGAGTCGTTTCGCTACGAGCAGTACTTC. This encodes CASSLREGGESFRYEQYF.

The table lists this clone with a count of one. The V and J genes are TRBV29-1 and TRBJ1-1; D not resolved. The CDR3 is made up of 12 amino acids. Germline V lookup: CDR1 SQVTM, CDR2 ANQGSEA. V was cut by 6 bases and J by 1 base, with 9 bases left in between. The CDR3 protein is CSVTAENTEAFF. DNA for the CDR3: TGCAGCGTCACGGCCGAGAACACTGAAGCTTTCTTT.